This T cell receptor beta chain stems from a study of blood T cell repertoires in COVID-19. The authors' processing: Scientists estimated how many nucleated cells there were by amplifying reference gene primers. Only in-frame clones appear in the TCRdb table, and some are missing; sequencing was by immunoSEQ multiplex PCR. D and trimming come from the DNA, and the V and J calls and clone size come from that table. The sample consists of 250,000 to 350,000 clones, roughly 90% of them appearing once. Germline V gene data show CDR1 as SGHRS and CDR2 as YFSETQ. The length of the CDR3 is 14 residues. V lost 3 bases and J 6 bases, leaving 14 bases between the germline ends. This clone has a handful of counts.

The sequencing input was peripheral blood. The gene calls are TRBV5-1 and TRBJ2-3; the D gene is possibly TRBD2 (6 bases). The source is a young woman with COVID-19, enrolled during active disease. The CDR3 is CASSSRTTRDTQYF. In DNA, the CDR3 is TGCGCCAGCAGCTCACGGACTACCCGGGATACGCAGTATTTT.